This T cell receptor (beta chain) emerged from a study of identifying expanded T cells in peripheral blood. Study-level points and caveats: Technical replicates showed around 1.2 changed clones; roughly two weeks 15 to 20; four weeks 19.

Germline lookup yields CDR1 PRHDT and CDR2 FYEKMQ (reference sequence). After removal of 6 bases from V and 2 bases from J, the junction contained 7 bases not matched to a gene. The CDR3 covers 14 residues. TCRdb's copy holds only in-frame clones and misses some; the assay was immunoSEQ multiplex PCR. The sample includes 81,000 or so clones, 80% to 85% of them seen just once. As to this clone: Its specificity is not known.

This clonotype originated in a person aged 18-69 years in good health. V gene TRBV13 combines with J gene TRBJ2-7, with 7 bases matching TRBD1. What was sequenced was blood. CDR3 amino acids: CASSTTGTAYEQYF. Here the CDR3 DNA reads TGTGCCAGCAGTACCACCGGGACAGCCTACGAGCAGTACTTC.